The 6 T cell receptor beta chains below all came from one sample that was sequenced in a study of blood T cell repertoires in COVID-19. Repertoires were generated with immunoSEQ multiplex PCR, while TCRdb's copy carries only in-frame clones and drops some. This sample has 150,000 or so clones; about four fifths occur once, and the top ten carry approximately 5.2%. The sequencing sample was made of peripheral blood. The receptors shown here come from a woman between 65 and 79 years old with COVID-19, enrolled during active disease.

The V and J genes are TRBV18 and TRBJ2-3; maybe TRBD1 (6 bases). Trimming cost V 3 bases and J 1 base, with 20 bases left between them. Germline V gives CDR1 KGHSH, CDR2 LQKENI. The CDR3 is made up of 18 amino acids. The CDR3: CASSPTLQTGRGTDTQYF. CDR3 sequence (DNA): TGTGCCAGCTCACCCACCCTTCAAACAGGGCGCGGCACAGATACGCAGTATTTT.

Notes on this clone: The sample has other DNA sequences that encode this CDR3 too. V is TRBV7-2 and J is TRBJ1-5, with TRBD1 matching over 10 bases. This CDR3 spans 15 amino acids. Germline loops: CDR1 SGHTA, CDR2 FQGNSA. V lost 0 bases, J lost 7 bases, and 3 bases stayed unmatched. In nucleotides, the CDR3 is TGTGCCAGCAGCTTAGCTGGGACAGGGGTGCAGCCCCAGCATTTT. Amino acid sequence: CASSLAGTGVQPQHF.

The chain has TRBV12-5 and TRBJ2-5; tentatively, D is TRBD2 (7 bases). The CDR3 totals 13 residues. Trimming took off 7 bases at V and 4 bases at J, with 13 bases between the two ends. Germline loops: CDR1 LGHNT, CDR2 FRNRAP. CDR3 nucleotide sequence: TGTGCTAGTGCCCTGGGAGGGGGAGAGACCCAGTACTTC. This gives the protein CASALGGGETQYF.

This chain joins TRBV5-1 and TRBJ2-5, with 8 bases matching TRBD1. V lost 0 bases and J lost 5; bases outside the gene matches: 9. Germline values: CDR1 SGHRS, CDR2 YFSETQ. The CDR3 runs 16 residues. The CDR3 sequence: CASSLAAAGGAETQYF. Here the CDR3 DNA reads TGCGCCAGCAGCTTGGCCGCCGCAGGGGGCGCGGAGACCCAGTACTTC.

The V gene is TRBV7-9, the J gene TRBJ1-5; 7 bases line up with TRBD1. Germline V gene lookup returns CDR1 SEHNR and CDR2 FQNEAQ (reference sequence). V lost 5 bases to trimming and J lost 11 bases; unmatched junction nucleotides: 9. CDR3 size: 13 residues. CDR3 loop: CASSADRVGAQHF. In DNA form, the CDR3 reads TGTGCCAGCAGCGCCGACAGGGTGGGGGCCCAGCATTTT. Together with reference TRBV7-9 and TRBJ1-5, the CDR3 gives the full variable domain: DTGVSQNPRHKITKRGQNVTFRCDPISEHNRLYWYRQTLGQGPEFLTYFQNEAQLEKSRLLSDRFSAERPKGSFSTLEIQRTEQGDSAMYLCASSADRVGAQHFGDGTRLSIL.

The chain links TRBV9 to TRBJ2-7, with 8 bases lining up with TRBD2. V gave up 4 bases and J gave up 2 bases; unmatched junction bases: 5. The CDR3 is made up of 14 amino acids. CDR1 and CDR2 (germline): SGDLS, YYNGEE. CDR3 DNA: TGTGCCAGCAGCTTTAGCGGGGAGACCTACGAGCAGTACTTC. As protein: CASSFSGETYEQYF.